These T cell receptor beta chains were read from a single sample in a study of beta chain features in type 1 diabetes. Generated by immunoSEQ multiplex PCR, the TCRdb table keeps only in-frame clones and is missing some. The sample carries fewer than 350,000 clones, 15% recorded once. What was sequenced was naive CD4+ T cells from blood. These receptors came from a man younger than 30 with type 1 diabetes. Each CDR3 is given with its conserved first and last residue. The D gene is left open where the match is weak. The size entry is marked missing in some rows and otherwise reads once, few, many or a size class.

cdr3_length j_call d_call v_call clone_size cdr3_aa cdr3_nt
14 TRBJ1-3 TRBD1 TRBV5-1 few CASSETGNGNTIYF TGCGCCAGCAGCGAGACAGGGAATGGAAACACCATATATTTT
14 TRBJ2-2 NA TRBV19 few CASMFGLNTGELFF TGTGCCAGTATGTTTGGCCTGAACACCGGGGAGCTGTTTTTT
16 TRBJ1-1 TRBD1 TRBV5-4 once CASSLTGTGDKNEAFF TGTGCCAGCAGCTTGACCGGGACAGGGGATAAGAATGAAGCTTTCTTT
15 TRBJ2-5 NA TRBV6-5 NA CATGRQGAGTETQYF TGTGCCACCGGGAGGCAGGGGGCTGGGACGGAGACCCAGTACTTC
14 TRBJ2-7 NA TRBV7-9 NA CASSGEVKGFEQYF TGTGCCAGCAGTGGGGAGGTAAAGGGTTTCGAGCAGTACTTC
17 TRBJ2-7 NA TRBV9 few CASSVDWSGMGNYEQYF TGTGCCAGCAGCGTAGATTGGTCAGGGATGGGGAACTACGAGCAGTACTTC
12 TRBJ1-4 NA TRBV15 few CATSRDRDPAIF TGTGCCACCAGCAGAGATCGAGACCCAGCGATTTTT
15 TRBJ1-2 NA TRBV6-5 NA CASTRGPLFNYGYTF TGTGCCAGCACTAGGGGTCCGCTTTTTAACTATGGCTACACCTTC
14 TRBJ2-1 TRBD2 TRBV5-1 few CASTRTSGFNEQFF TGCGCCAGCACCCGGACTAGCGGGTTCAATGAGCAGTTCTTC
17 TRBJ2-2 TRBD1 TRBV23-1 NA CASSQSRDRDISRELFF TGCGCCAGCAGTCAATCACGAGACAGGGATATATCAAGGGAGCTGTTTTTT
16 TRBJ2-1 TRBD2 TRBV5-1 few CASSFGRLAGPNEQFF TGCGCCAGCAGCTTCGGGCGACTAGCGGGGCCCAATGAGCAGTTCTTC
12 TRBJ2-7 NA TRBV9 few CASSLRGMRTNF TGTGCCAGCAGCCTCAGGGGAATGCGTACGAACTTC
15 TRBJ2-1 TRBD2 TRBV11-2 NA CASSLDTGGRNEQFF TGTGCCAGCAGCTTAGACACGGGGGGGCGTAATGAGCAGTTCTTC
15 TRBJ2-7 TRBD1 TRBV28 few CASSLDGTGVDEQYF TGTGCCAGCAGTTTAGACGGGACAGGGGTAGACGAGCAGTACTTC
16 TRBJ2-1 TRBD2 TRBV11-2 few CASSPRLAGGYNEQFF TGTGCCAGCAGCCCTCGACTAGCGGGAGGTTACAATGAGCAGTTCTTC
16 TRBJ1-3 NA TRBV5-6 NA CASSPDPGELVNTIYF TGTGCCAGCAGCCCCGACCCAGGGGAATTGGTAAACACCATATATTTT
13 TRBJ1-1 NA TRBV5-1 NA CASSLWRPTEAFF TGCGCCAGCAGCTTGTGGAGGCCCACTGAAGCTTTCTTT
13 TRBJ2-7 NA TRBV7-9 NA CASSFGTKEEQYF TGTGCCAGCAGCTTTGGGACAAAGGAGGAGCAGTACTTC
14 TRBJ1-5 NA TRBV19 few CASSFQGSYQPQHF TGTGCCAGTAGTTTCCAGGGATCGTATCAGCCCCAGCATTTT
15 TRBJ2-1 NA TRBV11-2 few CASSPGLSSYNEQFF TGTGCCAGCAGCCCAGGCCTGAGCTCCTACAATGAGCAGTTCTTC
14 TRBJ1-1 NA TRBV18 NA CASSRGQGDTEAFF TGTGCCAGCTCACGGGGGCAGGGAGACACTGAAGCTTTCTTT
15 TRBJ1-5 TRBD1 TRBV7-9 few CASSPDRGGNQPQHF TGTGCCAGCAGTCCTGACAGGGGGGGCAATCAGCCCCAGCATTTT
13 TRBJ2-7 TRBD2 TRBV30 few CAWSSGTTYEQYF TGTGCCTGGTCTAGCGGGACGACCTACGAGCAGTACTTC
14 TRBJ2-1 NA TRBV5-1 few CASSLGRVGDEQFF TGCGCCAGCAGCTTGGGCAGGGTTGGCGATGAGCAGTTCTTC
15 TRBJ2-7 NA TRBV7-8 NA CASSRQGLSPYEQYF TGTGCCAGCAGCCGGCAGGGTTTATCGCCCTACGAGCAGTACTTC
17 TRBJ2-2 TRBD2 TRBV28 NA CASTRPSGGNRYGELFF TGTGCCAGCACCCGTCCGAGCGGGGGGAACCGTTACGGGGAGCTGTTTTTT
13 TRBJ2-5 NA TRBV12-5 few CASGFDWVETQYF TGTGCTAGTGGATTTGACTGGGTGGAGACCCAGTACTTC
15 TRBJ2-6 NA TRBV7-8 few CASSMPSSGANVLTF TGTGCCAGCAGCATGCCTAGCTCTGGGGCCAACGTCCTGACTTTC
13 TRBJ1-5 TRBD1 TRBV29-1 NA CSVGGQGNQPQHF TGCAGCGTTGGGGGACAGGGGAATCAGCCCCAGCATTTT
12 TRBJ1-1 NA TRBV29-1 few CSAGLADTEAFF TGCAGCGCCGGTTTGGCGGACACTGAAGCTTTCTTT
16 TRBJ2-7 TRBD1 TRBV7-2 few CASSPRPGQGPYEQYF TGTGCCAGCAGCCCCCGACCGGGACAGGGACCCTACGAGCAGTACTTC
18 TRBJ2-3 TRBD2 TRBV7-2 NA CASSSRPIAGGSTDTQYF TGTGCCAGCAGCTCCCGGCCTATAGCGGGAGGGAGCACAGATACGCAGTATTTT
12 TRBJ2-7 NA TRBV29-1 few CSVSRVPYEQYF TGCAGCGTTTCCAGGGTCCCCTACGAGCAGTACTTC
15 TRBJ1-6 NA TRBV19 NA CASSIEAVSGSPLHF TGTGCCAGTAGTATAGAAGCGGTGTCTGGGTCACCCCTCCACTTT
15 TRBJ2-5 TRBD1 TRBV28 NA CASSLGQGFQETQYF TGTGCCAGCAGCCTGGGACAGGGCTTCCAAGAGACCCAGTACTTC
12 TRBJ1-1 NA TRBV6-5 NA CASSWGDTEAFF TGTGCCAGCAGTTGGGGAGACACTGAAGCTTTCTTT
15 TRBJ2-1 TRBD1 TRBV5-1 few CASSLGGTGRNEQFF TGCGCCAGCAGCTTGGGGGGGACAGGGAGGAATGAGCAGTTCTTC
16 TRBJ2-5 TRBD2 TRBV7-6 NA CASSSPGGAHQETQYF TGTGCCAGCAGCTCACCCGGGGGGGCTCACCAAGAGACCCAGTACTTC
15 TRBJ1-1 TRBD1 TRBV30 NA CAWSRRDRANTEAFF TGTGCCTGGAGCAGGAGGGACAGGGCGAACACTGAAGCTTTCTTT
15 TRBJ2-7 NA TRBV18 few CASSPQRLEVHEQYF TGTGCCAGCTCACCTCAGAGACTAGAAGTCCACGAGCAGTACTTC
15 TRBJ2-7 NA TRBV5-8 NA CASSFRQGGTYEQYF TGTGCCAGCAGCTTCCGACAGGGAGGAACCTACGAGCAGTACTTC